The rows below give T cell receptor beta chains drawn from one sample of a study of blood T cell repertoires in COVID-19. This table comes from immunoSEQ multiplex PCR, and its TCRdb copy is limited to in-frame clones, with some not included. The sample has 70,000 or so clones, 65% to 85% seen once. What was sequenced was peripheral blood. The receptors shown here come from an elderly man with active or convalescent COVID-19. CDR3s include the opening cysteine and the closing phenylalanine or tryptophan. The D gene is left open where the match is weak. Size tells how often a clone was seen (once, few, many) or the class of an expanded clone, and some rows leave it out.

v_gene	abundance	d_gene	j_gene	CDR3nt	CDR3aa
TRBV12-3/TRBV12-4	.	.	TRBJ2-2	TGTGCCAGCAGTTTATCCCGCACCGGGGAGCTGTTTTTT	CASSLSRTGELFF
TRBV7-2	.	.	TRBJ2-7	TGTGCCAGCAGCTTAAGCTCCGAGCAGTACTTC	CASSLSSEQYF
TRBV27	.	TRBD1	TRBJ1-1	TGTGCCAGCAGTACGCGACAGGGATCGAGGGGGACTGAAGCTTTCTTT	CASSTRQGSRGTEAFF
TRBV4-2	.	.	TRBJ1-5	TGTGCCAGCAGCCAAGATGGGTGGGCAGAACAGCCCCAGCATTTT	CASSQDGWAEQPQHF
TRBV7-8	.	.	TRBJ2-1	TGTGCCAGCAGACATACGGGGATCGTGGTTAACAATGAGCAGTTCTTC	CASRHTGIVVNNEQFF
TRBV4-3	few	.	TRBJ2-3	TGCGCCAGCAGCCAAGAATCGGGAGATACGCAGTATTTT	CASSQESGDTQYF
TRBV6-6	once	.	TRBJ1-5	TGTGCCAGCAGCAGACTTGGTCAAGGGCCCCAGCATTTT	CASSRLGQGPQHF
TRBV6-5	.	.	TRBJ2-2	TGTGCCAGCAGGGGCAGGGTCGACACCGGGGAGCTGTTTTTT	CASRGRVDTGELFF
TRBV3-1/TRBV3-2	once	TRBD1	TRBJ1-2	TGTGCCAGCAGCCAAGGGACAGGGGTTGGGGGCTACACCTTC	CASSQGTGVGGYTF
TRBV29-1	.	.	TRBJ1-5	TGCAGCGTTGAGGATCCAGCTACTATGAATCAGCCCCAGCATTTT	CSVEDPATMNQPQHF
TRBV7-6	.	.	TRBJ2-7	TGTGCCAGCAGCTTAGCGGAGGGGCAGGGCGCCTACGAGCAGTACTTC	CASSLAEGQGAYEQYF
TRBV18	.	TRBD1	TRBJ2-2	TGTGCCAGCTCACCGACAGGGACGGCCGGGGAGCTGTTTTTT	CASSPTGTAGELFF
TRBV2	.	TRBD1	TRBJ1-1	TGTGCCAGCAGAAACAGGGGGCCGGTTGGTGAAGCTTTCTTT	CASRNRGPVGEAFF
TRBV27	.	.	TRBJ1-6	TGTGCCAGCAGTTTTGGGGGGGTTTTCAATTCACCCCTCCACTTT	CASSFGGVFNSPLHF
TRBV12-1	.	.	TRBJ1-6	TGTGCCAGCAGCTCTTACAGGCGGTCCCCTTCACCCCTCCACTTT	CASSSYRRSPSPLHF
TRBV7-9	few	.	TRBJ2-7	TGTGCCAGCAGCTTAACGCAGGTCTCCTACGAGCAGTACTTC	CASSLTQVSYEQYF
TRBV2	.	.	TRBJ1-3	TGTGCCAGCGACTTCGGGGGGGCTGGAAACACCATATATTTT	CASDFGGAGNTIYF
TRBV5-1	.	.	TRBJ1-1	TGCGCCAGCAGCTTGGCCTGGACAGAGAACACTGAAGCTTTCTTT	CASSLAWTENTEAFF
TRBV11-2	.	.	TRBJ1-2	TGTGCCAGCAGCTTAGCCGAGGTCCTTAATGGCTACACCTTC	CASSLAEVLNGYTF
TRBV11-2	.	.	TRBJ1-1	TGTGCCAGCAGCTTAGTCCGAACGGAGGGGGCTTTCTTT	CASSLVRTEGAFF
TRBV7-2	.	TRBD2	TRBJ2-5	TGTGCCAGCAGCTTAGGTGGGACTAGCGGTTCAAGACAAGAGACCCAGTACTTC	CASSLGGTSGSRQETQYF
TRBV6-2/TRBV6-3	.	TRBD1	TRBJ1-5	TGTGCCAGCAGTAAAGCTGGGACAGGGGGCTTTCCTCAGCCCCAGCATTTT	CASSKAGTGGFPQPQHF
TRBV18	.	.	TRBJ1-2	TGTGCCAGCTCACGGGGAGCTAACTATGGCTACACCTTC	CASSRGANYGYTF
TRBV2	.	.	TRBJ2-3	TGTGCCAGCAGTGAAGGGGGCCCAGATACGCAGTATTTT	CASSEGGPDTQYF
TRBV7-2	.	TRBD1	TRBJ1-3	TGTGCCAGCAGCCAAACTACAGGGGGAGCCGGAAACACCATATATTTT	CASSQTTGGAGNTIYF
TRBV5-4	.	.	TRBJ2-3	TGTGCCAGCAGCTTGGCCAGGGCAACAGATACGCAGTATTTT	CASSLARATDTQYF
TRBV7-8	once	.	TRBJ2-7	TGTGCCAGCAGCTTTCGGGGCTACGAGCAGTACTTC	CASSFRGYEQYF
TRBV27	.	.	TRBJ2-2	TGTGCCAGCAGTGGTTTTCGCGCCGGGGAGCTGTTTTTT	CASSGFRAGELFF
TRBV11-2	.	.	TRBJ1-6	TGTGCCAGCAGCCCGCGGGGAGGGTTGAATAATTCACCCCTCCACTTT	CASSPRGGLNNSPLHF
TRBV2	once	.	TRBJ1-4	TGTGCCACCATTCCGACAGCCACTAATGAAAAACTGTTTTTT	CATIPTATNEKLFF
TRBV5-5	.	.	TRBJ2-7	TGTGCCAGCAGCCGGGAAGCGCAGGGGTCTACCTCCTACGAGCAGTACTTC	CASSREAQGSTSYEQYF
TRBV11-2	.	.	TRBJ2-7	TGTGCCAGCAGCTTAGATCGTGCCTACGAGCAGTACTTC	CASSLDRAYEQYF
TRBV19	.	.	TRBJ2-1	TGTGCCAGTAGCCCGGGAACATCCAGCTTCTTC	CASSPGTSSFF
TRBV2	.	TRBD1	TRBJ1-2	TGTGCCAGCAGTGTCTCCGGGACAGGGGCGGCCTTC	CASSVSGTGAAF
TRBV19	.	TRBD1	TRBJ1-5	TGTGCCAGTAGTAACACCCTCGGGACAGGGTGGCAGCCCCAGCATTTT	CASSNTLGTGWQPQHF
TRBV7-6	.	TRBD2	TRBJ2-5	TGTGCCAGCAGCTTAGATGGACTAGTACAAGAGACCCAGTACTTC	CASSLDGLVQETQYF
TRBV3-1/TRBV3-2	.	TRBD1	TRBJ1-5	TGTGCCAGCAGCCGAGACAGGGGGAGAGGCAATCAGCCCCAGCATTTT	CASSRDRGRGNQPQHF
TRBV5-6	.	.	TRBJ2-6	TGTGCCAGCAGCCTTGGCCCAGGGGCTGGGGCCAACGTCCTGACTTTC	CASSLGPGAGANVLTF
TRBV7-9	.	.	TRBJ1-3	TGTGCCAGCAGCTTTTATTCCAGGGTGGGTGGAAACACCATATATTTT	CASSFYSRVGGNTIYF
TRBV27	.	TRBD1	TRBJ2-1	TGTGCCAGCAGCTCCTCTCGGGACAGGCCTTACAATGAGCAGTTCTTC	CASSSSRDRPYNEQFF
TRBV5-1	.	.	TRBJ1-1	TGCGCCAGCAAAAGCCAGGGGCTGAACACTGAAGCTTTCTTT	CASKSQGLNTEAFF
TRBV4-2	once	TRBD1	TRBJ1-1	TGTGCCAGCAGCCCAGGGGACAGGAGGAACACTGAAGCTTTCTTT	CASSPGDRRNTEAFF
TRBV3-1/TRBV3-2	.	.	TRBJ1-5	TGTGCCAGCAGCCAGAGGGGAGGGGGCAATCAGCCCCAGCATTTT	CASSQRGGGNQPQHF
TRBV6-5	.	.	TRBJ1-1	TGTGCCAGCACCAGACGGGAGACAGCCTATGAAGCTTTCTTT	CASTRRETAYEAFF
TRBV27	.	.	TRBJ2-3	TGTGCCAGCAGTTTATTGACTTGGGGCACAGATACGCAGTATTTT	CASSLLTWGTDTQYF
TRBV7-2	.	TRBD1	TRBJ2-5	TGTGCCAGCAGCCCGAGACAGGGGGTGTCTTTTGGGGAGACCCAGTACTTC	CASSPRQGVSFGETQYF
TRBV5-1	.	TRBD2	TRBJ2-7	TGCGCCAGCAGCCTGGACGGGACTAGCAACGAGCAGTACTTC	CASSLDGTSNEQYF
TRBV3-1/TRBV3-2	.	.	TRBJ2-2	TGTGCCAGCAGCCAAGATCGGAGCGGACCCTCCCGGACCGGGGAGCTGTTTTTT	CASSQDRSGPSRTGELFF
TRBV28	.	TRBD1	TRBJ2-5	TGTGCCAGCAGTTCCAGGGGGCGCGAGACCCAGTACTTC	CASSSRGRETQYF
TRBV7-2	.	.	TRBJ2-2	TGTGCCAGCAGCTTAGCGACTTACGGGGAGCTGTTTTTT	CASSLATYGELFF
TRBV19	.	.	TRBJ2-3	TGTGCCAGTAGTATAGGAGACGGCAGGGCTAGAGGTACGCAGTATTTT	CASSIGDGRARGTQYF
TRBV28	.	TRBD2	TRBJ2-3	TGTGCCAGCAGCCAAACTAGCGGCTACACGCATACGCAGTATTTT	CASSQTSGYTHTQYF